This T cell receptor beta chain was documented in a study of CD8 T cells in ankylosing spondylitis. Quantitative 5'-RACE was performed with molecular barcodes, and it yielded the TCR beta libraries. TCRdb fed the 5' RACE reads into MiXCR, producing one record per CDR3 protein. Counted here are around 180,000 distinct CDR3 sequences, 10% to 15% occurring once; the ten biggest clones make up approximately 9.9%. This clonotype was seen repeatedly, ten times or more. Its antigen is unidentified. General study findings and limits: Matched ankylosing spondylitis synovial fluid reportedly contained a significantly enriched population of disease-linked clones. Ankylosing spondylitis blood appeared to carry a characteristic TCR beta motif of roughly eight highly homologous variants. Existing reports had already noted some motif variants in reactive arthritis synovial fluid and blood.

Germline CDR1 reads DFQATT; CDR2 reads SNEGSKA (reference sequence). The CDR3 is 12 amino acids. Trimming took 7 bases from V and 6 from J; bases not matched to a gene: 2. Sequenced sample: blood, either unsorted or a sorted T cell fraction (not recorded which). This clonotype was sampled from a female donor with ankylosing spondylitis or in good health (not recorded which). The V gene is TRBV20-1, the J gene TRBJ2-2; 10 bases line up with TRBD2. The CDR3 region has the DNA TGCAGTGGAGCGGGAGGGCCCGGGGAGCTGTTTTTT. Translated: CSGAGGPGELFF.